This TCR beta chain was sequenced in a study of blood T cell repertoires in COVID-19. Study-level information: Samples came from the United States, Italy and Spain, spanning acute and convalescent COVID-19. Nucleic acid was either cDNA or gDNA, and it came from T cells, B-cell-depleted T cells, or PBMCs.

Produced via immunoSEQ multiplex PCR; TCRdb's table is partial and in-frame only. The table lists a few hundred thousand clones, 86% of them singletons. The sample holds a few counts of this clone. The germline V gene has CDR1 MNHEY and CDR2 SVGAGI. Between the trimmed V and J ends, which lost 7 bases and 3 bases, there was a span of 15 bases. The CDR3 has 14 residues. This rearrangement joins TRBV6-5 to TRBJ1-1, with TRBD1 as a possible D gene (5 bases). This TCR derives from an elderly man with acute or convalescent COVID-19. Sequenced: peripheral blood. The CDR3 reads CASTSGTGYTEAFF. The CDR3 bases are TGTGCCAGCACCTCGGGGACTGGATACACTGAAGCTTTCTTT.